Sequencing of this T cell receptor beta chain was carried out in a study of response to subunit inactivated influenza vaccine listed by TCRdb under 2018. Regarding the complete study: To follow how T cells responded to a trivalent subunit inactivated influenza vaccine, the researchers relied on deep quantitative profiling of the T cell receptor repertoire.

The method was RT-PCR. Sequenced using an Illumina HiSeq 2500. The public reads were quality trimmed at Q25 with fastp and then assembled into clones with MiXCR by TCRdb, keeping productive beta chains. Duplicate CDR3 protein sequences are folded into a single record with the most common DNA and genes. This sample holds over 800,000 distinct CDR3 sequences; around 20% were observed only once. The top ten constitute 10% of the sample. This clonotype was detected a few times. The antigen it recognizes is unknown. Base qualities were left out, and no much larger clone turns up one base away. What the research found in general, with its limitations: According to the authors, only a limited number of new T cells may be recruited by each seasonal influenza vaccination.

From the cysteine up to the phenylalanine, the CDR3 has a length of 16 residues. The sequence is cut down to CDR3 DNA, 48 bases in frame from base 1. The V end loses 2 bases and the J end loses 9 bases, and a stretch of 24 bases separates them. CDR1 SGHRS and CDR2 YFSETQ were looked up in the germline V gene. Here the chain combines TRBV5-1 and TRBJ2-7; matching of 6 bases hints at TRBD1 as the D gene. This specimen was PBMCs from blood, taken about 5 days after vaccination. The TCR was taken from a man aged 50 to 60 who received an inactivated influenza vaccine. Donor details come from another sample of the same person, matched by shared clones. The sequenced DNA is TGCGCCAGCAGCTTCGCAGGGGCTGGACCCTTATGGGTGCAGTACTTC. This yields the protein CASSFAGAGPLWVQYF.